Included here is one TCR beta chain sequence, with context. Its binding antigen is unknown. No per-base quality is available; no much larger clone lies one base away. These data are taken from a study of T cells in Graves' hyperthyroidism and ophthalmopathy (dated 2019 in TCRdb). In terms of the full investigation: Peripheral blood was sampled at the time of initial diagnosis, prior to any treatment. Once sampling was done, hyperthyroidism patients were given methimazole at a starting dose of 30 mg daily, whereas ophthalmopathy patients were given high-dose intravenous methylprednisolone. Thyroid tissue and blood T-cell repertoires from roughly 6 Graves' hyperthyroidism patients were also compared in the study. The paper reports TCR Vbeta CDR3 sequencing of roughly 140 peripheral blood samples: approximately 43 ophthalmopathy, approximately 74 hyperthyroidism and 17 progressor patients. For training and testing, the roughly 100 patients in the discovery cohort were randomly divided in a 7:3 ratio. A discovery cohort of 95 to 100 patients, 43 with Graves' ophthalmopathy and about 60 with stable Graves' hyperthyroidism, was used to find distinguishing TCR V-J signatures. Prospective prediction of ophthalmopathy was tested in an independent validation cohort of approximately 18 hyperthyroidism patients and some 17 patients who later progressed to ophthalmopathy. Findings and caveats that apply to the study as a whole: No statistical method was used to set the sample size in advance, and investigators knew the group allocation. In cross-validation, a model built on a 13 V-J signature told ophthalmopathy apart from stable hyperthyroidism with just under 90% sensitivity and about 81% specificity, and in testing the same model reached 80%/75%. Blood samples also contained most of the expanded thyroid clonotypes (frequency above 0.001), which suggests that blood repertoires may reflect thyroid immune responses. In validation, the model predicted progression to ophthalmopathy with over 65% sensitivity and less than 75% specificity, a median of approximately 6.7 months before onset.

Stable Graves' hyperthyroidism was defined as the absence of progression to ophthalmopathy over 18 months of follow-up. Hyperthyroidism patients were newly diagnosed, had a disease duration of under 2 months, and were aged 18 to 65 years. Exclusion was applied to patients with uncontrolled infections, other autoimmune diseases, pregnancy or lactation. Diagnoses were based on clinical symptoms, serum thyroxine and TRAb, thyroid ultrasound and orbital computed tomography. PBMCs were isolated from about 9 ml of fresh peripheral blood by Ficoll-Paque density gradient centrifugation. Total RNA was extracted with Trizol reagent, and quality was checked on an Agilent 2100 Bioanalyzer. Amplification of TCR beta CDR3 regions was carried out from RNA transcripts. The TCR CDR3 was subjected to a first round of RT-PCR using the HTBI primer set and the Qiagen OneStep RT-PCR kit. Libraries were constructed in a second round of multiplex PCR, after which size selection and purification were carried out. Sequencing of the libraries was done on an Illumina HiSeq2000 using paired-end 100 bp reads. In the source study's methods: SOAPnuke was used to process the raw data, throwing out any read that contained adapters or uncalled bases, had a mean Phred below 15, or lacked an exact constant-primer or identifier match. High-quality paired reads were merged with COPE v1.2.5, and unique nucleotide sequences were defined as clonotypes. Clonotypes were aligned to IMGT TRBV, TRBD and TRBJ reference segments using MiTCR v1.1. The analysis included only V-J combinations with a frequency above 0.0001, which together covered around 99% of the repertoires. A TCS score was defined as the ratio of F50 (clonal expansion) to E x V (chaos), with BLOSUM62-based TCRdist applied between CDR3 peptides within each V-J. Welch's t-statistics and random forest reduced several hundred V-J features to 13, which were used in a naive Bayes classifier (R e1071). TCRdb redid the processing of the public reads, applying fastp at Q25 and MiXCR, and retained in-frame beta chains. Duplicate CDR3 protein sequences are folded into a single record with the most common DNA and genes. These V and J calls rely on TCRdb rather than the paper's analysis. The sample records 350,000 to 400,000 distinct CDR3 sequences, 15% of which are singletons. The top ten clonotypes cover around a third of the sample.

The germline V and J ends show losses of 1 base and 1 base respectively, and no gene match explains 6 bases of the junction. Via the germline V gene, CDR1 is KGHSH and CDR2 LQKENI. The CDR3 runs 16 residues from the cysteine to the phenylalanine. Only the CDR3 DNA stays, 48 bases, in frame from base 1. The V and J genes are TRBV18 and TRBJ2-5; TRBD2 aligns with 7 central bases. Sequencing input: blood. The clonotype originates from a young woman with Graves' hyperthyroidism. CDR3 region: CASSPQKRGFQETQYF. DNA sequence: TGTGCCAGCTCACCACAAAAGCGGGGATTCCAAGAGACCCAGTACTTC. Full variable domain (CDR3 extended with the reference TRBV18 and TRBJ2-5 proteins): NAGVMQNPRHLVRRRGQEARLRCSPMKGHSHVYWYRQLPEEGLKFMVYLQKENIIDESGMPKERFSAEFPKEGPSILRIQQVVRGDSAAYFCASSPQKRGFQETQYFGPGTRLLVL.